This T cell receptor (beta chain) was identified during a study of OX40 agonist ivuxolimab in advanced cancers. In the study overall: Ivuxolimab is an agonistic anti-OX40 (CD134) antibody, and patients were treated with it. Partial responses were seen in three patients, one with hepatocellular carcinoma and two with cutaneous melanoma.

Autoimmune disease history or systemic immunosuppression excluded patients. TCRdb's table, derived via immunoSEQ multiplex PCR, lists solely in-frame clones and lacks some. The table has over 50,000 clones, nearly 85% seen once. With 0 bases removed from V and 9 bases from J, the gap between germline ends came to 16 bases. The CDR3 is 16 amino acids. Germline CDR1 is SGHRS and CDR2 is YFSETQ. The sequence was obtained from an adult with an advanced solid tumor such as melanoma, head and neck, liver or kidney cancer. Source: CD4+ or CD8+ T cells sorted from blood, taken in a trial of the OX40 agonist ivuxolimab. V gene TRBV5-1 combines with J gene TRBJ1-6; D is possibly TRBD1 (6 bases). This CDR3 reads CASSLGQVFGISPLHF. For the CDR3, the DNA is TGCGCCAGCAGCTTGGGACAGGTGTTCGGCATTTCACCCCTCCACTTT.